The sequence of this T cell receptor beta chain was determined in a study of T-cell memory formation after mild COVID-19. Points from the study as a whole: Second-wave clones reaching peak frequency on day 37 lacked confirmed SARS-CoV-2 specificity. Clones shrinking between day 15 and 85 showed a balanced CD4/CD8 split, and those that grew later tilted toward CD4+.

From 5'RACE with constant-segment primers came TCR alpha and TCR beta cDNA libraries that carried sample barcodes and UMIs. TCRdb called the 5' RACE reads again in MiXCR, with one record for every CDR3 protein. The sample consists of 300,000 to 350,000 distinct CDR3 sequences, just under 20% of them appearing once. In regard to this clonotype: The antigen remains undetermined.

In germline, CDR1 is SEHNR, CDR2 FQNEAQ (reference sequence). V gave up 5 bases and J gave up 4 bases; unmatched junction bases: 9. CDR3 length: 16 amino acids. Sequenced sample: PBMCs or a T cell subset sorted from them (not recorded which). The clonotype was recovered from a man between 18 and 35 years old who had mild COVID-19 (a few samples of this study predate the infection). Cell type and time point are not known. V usage is TRBV7-9 and J usage is TRBJ2-3; 10 bases are shared with TRBD1. CDR3 bases: TGTGCCAGCAGCCGGTCAAAGGGACAGGGGTCAGATACGCAGTATTTT. Its translation is CASSRSKGQGSDTQYF.